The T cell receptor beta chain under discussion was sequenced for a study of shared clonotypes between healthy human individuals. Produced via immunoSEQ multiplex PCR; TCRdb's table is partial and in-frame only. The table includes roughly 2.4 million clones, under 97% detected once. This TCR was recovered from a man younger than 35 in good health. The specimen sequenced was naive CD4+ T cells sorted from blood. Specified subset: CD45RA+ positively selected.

The DNA for the CDR3 is TGTGCCAGCAGCCTAACTAGCGGGAGCTCCTACGAGCAGTACTTC. Translation: CASSLTSGSSYEQYF. The V gene is TRBV9, the J gene TRBJ2-7, with 11 bases matching TRBD2. The CDR3 totals 15 residues. From germline, CDR1 is SGDLS and CDR2 YYNGEE. V lost 4 bases and J lost 0; bases outside the gene matches: 3. The entire variable domain, with the rest obtained from reference TRBV9 and TRBJ2-7, is as follows: DSGVTQTPKHLITATGQRVTLRCSPRSGDLSVYWYQQSLDQGLQFLIQYYNGEERAKGNILERFSAQQFPDLHSELNLSSLELGDSALYFCASSLTSGSSYEQYFGPGTRLTVT.